These 28 T cell receptor beta chains originate from one sample sequenced in a study of blood T cell repertoires in COVID-19. Method: immunoSEQ multiplex PCR; TCRdb's copy keeps in-frame clones and lacks some. The table has about 670,000 clones, around 90% seen once. The source material was peripheral blood. Receptors were obtained from a woman younger than 35 with acute or convalescent COVID-19.

CDR3 sequence: CASSLETGFANTEAFF. The CDR3, as DNA: TGTGCCAGCAGCTTAGAGACAGGGTTCGCCAACACTGAAGCTTTCTTT. The rearrangement uses TRBV7-8 and TRBJ1-1; 7 positions match TRBD1. Germline V gene lookup returns CDR1 SGHVS and CDR2 FQNEAQ. Trimming removed 1 base from V and 2 bases from J; junction bases left unmatched: 7. This CDR3 is built from 16 residues.

The rearrangement uses TRBV5-1 and TRBJ2-2; 8 bases align to TRBD2. CDR1 is SGHRS and CDR2 is YFSETQ in the germline V gene. The V segment lost 10 bases and the J segment 5 bases; nucleotides outside the gene matches: 19. The CDR3 extends over 17 amino acids. The CDR3 is CAPGGEGLPRNTGELFF. The CDR3 DNA is TGCGCCCCCGGGGGGGAGGGTCTCCCTCGTAATACCGGGGAGCTGTTTTTT.

This chain links TRBV5-1 with TRBJ1-1; D may be TRBD1 (5 bases). Germline values: CDR1 SGHRS, CDR2 YFSETQ. Trimming stripped 4 bases from V and 4 bases from J, with 14 bases between. This CDR3 comprises 14 residues. The CDR3 nucleotides are TGCGCCAGCAGCACGGGGGGTCAGGGCACTGAAGCTTTCTTT. Its protein is CASSTGGQGTEAFF.

J is TRBJ2-7 and V is TRBV7-2, with 13 bases matching TRBD2. The J segment lost 7 bases and the V segment lost 5 bases, leaving 5 bases of the junction unmatched. CDR1 is SGHTA, CDR2 FQGNSA, per germline. CDR3 size: 14 residues. CDR3 sequence (DNA): TGTGCCAGCAGCCTCTCGGGACTAGCGGGAGAGCAGTACTTC. Translated: CASSLSGLAGEQYF.

The gene calls are TRBV18 and TRBJ1-2; 7 nucleotides agree with TRBD1. The CDR3 loop spans 15 amino acids. Germline CDR1 is KGHSH and CDR2 is LQKENI. Losses at the gene ends were 0 bases for V and 4 bases for J; bases not matched to a gene: 5. This CDR3 reads CASSPPVAGGYGYTF. The CDR3 DNA sequence: TGTGCCAGCTCACCACCGGTGGCAGGGGGCTATGGCTACACCTTC. Full variable domain (rest looked up from reference TRBV18 and TRBJ1-2): NAGVMQNPRHLVRRRGQEARLRCSPMKGHSHVYWYRQLPEEGLKFMVYLQKENIIDESGMPKERFSAEFPKEGPSILRIQQVVRGDSAAYFCASSPPVAGGYGYTFGSGTRLTVV.

The rearrangement links TRBV15 to TRBJ2-1; D is possibly TRBD2 (6 bases). V dropped 8 bases and J dropped 3 bases, with 14 bases sitting between them. Germline assignment: CDR1 LNHNV and CDR2 YYDKDF (reference sequence). This CDR3 is 14 amino acids long. The CDR3 spells CATAKRGSYNEQFF. CDR3 sequence (DNA): TGTGCCACCGCAAAACGGGGGAGCTACAATGAGCAGTTCTTC.

The rearrangement joins TRBV11-2 to TRBJ2-7; 12 positions match TRBD1. The CDR3 runs 13 residues. V was pared by 3 bases and J by 6 bases, with 0 bases of the junction left unmatched. From germline, CDR1 is SGHAT and CDR2 FQNNGV. The CDR3 loop reads CASSLGQGAEQYF. In DNA, the CDR3 is TGTGCCAGCAGCTTGGGACAGGGGGCCGAGCAGTACTTC. Complete variable domain (other parts from reference TRBV11-2 and TRBJ2-7): EAGVAQSPRYKIIEKRQSVAFWCNPISGHATLYWYQQILGQGPKLLIQFQNNGVVDDSQLPKDRFSAERLKGVDSTLKIQPAKLEDSAVYLCASSLGQGAEQYFGPGTRLTVT.

This sequence joins TRBV7-2 and TRBJ2-1; TRBD2 matches at 10 bases. CDR3 length: 19 amino acids. CDR1 SGHTA and CDR2 FQGNSA come from the germline V gene. V gave up 4 bases and J gave up 1 base; unmatched junction bases: 13. Here the CDR3 reads CASSSLLAGVPLSYNEQFF. CDR3 sequence (DNA): TGTGCCAGCAGCTCCCTCCTAGCGGGGGTACCCCTGTCCTACAATGAGCAGTTCTTC.

CDR3 region: CASAQENYGYTF. The CDR3, as DNA: TGCGCCAGCGCTCAGGAAAACTATGGCTACACCTTC. V and J are TRBV5-1 and TRBJ1-2; D is uncertain. V gave up 7 bases and J gave up 2 bases, with 9 bases separating them. The germline V gene encodes CDR1 SGHRS and CDR2 YFSETQ. CDR3 length: 12 residues.

The genes are TRBV4-1 and TRBJ2-3, with TRBD1 identical over 7 bases. The germline CDR1 and CDR2 sequences are MGHRA and YSYEKL. The CDR3 totals 16 residues. V lost 1 base to trimming and J lost 2 bases; unmatched junction nucleotides: 6. As DNA, the CDR3 is TGCGCCAGCAGCCAAGGGCAAGGGGGCGACACAGATACGCAGTATTTT. Translation gives CASSQGQGGDTDTQYF.

This clone appeared a single time. The chain uses TRBV28 and TRBJ2-3; perhaps TRBD2 as D (7 bases). The CDR3 contains 15 residues. Germline CDR1 MDHEN, CDR2 SYDVKM. V was shortened by 3 bases and J by 0 bases, with 10 bases between the two germline ends. The CDR3 is CASSLGGASTDTQYF. CDR3 nucleotide sequence: TGTGCCAGCAGTTTGGGGGGGGCTAGCACAGATACGCAGTATTTT.

The sample holds one count of this clone. This chain uses TRBV4-1 with TRBJ1-5; 9 nucleotides agree with TRBD1. The CDR3 length is 16 residues. V lost 4 bases to trimming and J lost 6 bases; unmatched junction nucleotides: 10. Germline CDR1 reads MGHRA; CDR2 reads YSYEKL. CDR3 DNA sequence: TGCGCCAGCAGCCCTTTTACCGGGACAGGGATTCAGCCCCAGCATTTT. This codes for CASSPFTGTGIQPQHF.

This chain uses TRBV7-9 with TRBJ2-2; TRBD2 matches 10 bases. CDR3 length: 19 residues. Per the germline V gene, CDR1 is SEHNR and CDR2 is FQNEAQ (reference sequence). V was clipped by 1 base and J by 5 bases; unmatched bases: 13. DNA for the CDR3: TGTGCCAGCAGCTTAGGAAAGCTAGCGGGGGTGAGAAGAACCGGGGAGCTGTTTTTT. Protein sequence: CASSLGKLAGVRRTGELFF.

The J gene is TRBJ1-4, the V gene TRBV14, with 9 positions matching TRBD1. In germline, CDR1 is SGHDN, CDR2 FVKESK. This CDR3 is 15 amino acids long. Unmatched junction bases numbered 7, after V lost 4 bases and J lost 7 bases. The CDR3: CASSPIQGAGEKLFF. The DNA for the CDR3 is TGTGCCAGCAGCCCCATACAGGGGGCCGGTGAAAAACTGTTTTTT. The full variable domain, rest sourced from reference TRBV14 and TRBJ1-4, is EAGVTQFPSHSVIEKGQTVTLRCDPISGHDNLYWYRRVMGKEIKFLLHFVKESKQDESGMPNNRFLAERTGGTYSTLKVQPAELEDSGVYFCASSPIQGAGEKLFFGSGTQLSVL.

The V and J genes are TRBV7-2 and TRBJ1-4; maybe TRBD1 (5 bases). Germline CDR1 and CDR2: SGHTA and FQGNSA. The CDR3 sequence is 15 residues long. Trimming removed 5 bases from V and 8 bases from J, with 18 bases in between. The CDR3 here is CASSPYRREGEKLFF. The CDR3 DNA sequence: TGTGCCAGCAGCCCATACAGGCGAGAAGGGGAAAAACTGTTTTTT.

This chain uses TRBV7-8 with TRBJ1-1; tentatively, D is TRBD1 (5 bases). The CDR3 is made up of 13 amino acids. The V end lost 4 bases, the J end lost 7 bases, and 13 bases lay between the germline ends. CDR1 and CDR2 from the germline V gene are SGHVS and FQNEAQ. The CDR3 spells CASSYSLGGEAFF. In DNA, the CDR3 is TGTGCCAGCAGCTACTCCTTGGGGGGTGAAGCTTTCTTT.

The chain employs TRBV4-3 and TRBJ1-5; TRBD1 matches at 8 bases. Germline CDR1 is LGHNA and CDR2 is YSLEER. This CDR3 comprises 15 residues. After removal of 6 bases from V and 4 bases from J, the junction contained 8 bases not matched to a gene. The CDR3 reads CASSYGQGPNQPQHF. DNA for the CDR3: TGCGCCAGCAGTTACGGACAGGGACCTAATCAGCCCCAGCATTTT.

The gene calls are TRBV7-9 and TRBJ2-5, with D maybe TRBD2 (5 bases). Germline CDR1 SEHNR, CDR2 FQNEAQ (reference sequence). The CDR3 spans 13 residues. Trimming took 1 base from V and 4 from J, leaving 7 bases between them. The CDR3 spells CASSLEGGETQYF. CDR3 nucleotides: TGTGCCAGCAGCTTAGAAGGAGGAGAGACCCAGTACTTC.

This chain joins TRBV6-1 and TRBJ1-4, with 11 bases identical to TRBD1. Germline V lookup: CDR1 MNHNS, CDR2 SASEGT. The CDR3 loop spans 15 amino acids. J was trimmed by 7 bases and V by 3 bases; bases with no gene match: 4. Here the CDR3 DNA reads TGTGCCAGCAGTGAGGGACAGGGGGTTTCTGAAAAACTGTTTTTT. It translates to CASSEGQGVSEKLFF.

The CDR3 reads CASSLVFPGQSGTDTQYF. In DNA form, the CDR3 reads TGCGCCAGCAGCTTGGTTTTCCCGGGACAAAGTGGCACAGATACGCAGTATTTT. This chain links TRBV5-1 with TRBJ2-3, with D possibly TRBD1 on 6 matching bases. Trimming stripped 0 bases from V and 1 base from J, with 18 bases between. The CDR3 totals 18 residues. The V gene's germline CDR1 is SGHRS and CDR2 YFSETQ.

This chain connects TRBV25-1 to TRBJ2-1; 7 positions agree with TRBD2. The CDR3 runs to 12 residues. In germline, CDR1 is MGHDK, CDR2 SYGVNS. Losses at the gene ends were 7 bases for V and 10 bases for J; bases not matched to a gene: 7. This chain's CDR3 is CASTPWGGEQFF. CDR3 in DNA: TGTGCCAGCACCCCCTGGGGAGGGGAGCAGTTCTTC. The entire variable domain, with the rest obtained from reference TRBV25-1 and TRBJ2-1, is as follows: EADIYQTPRYLVIGTGKKITLECSQTMGHDKMYWYQQDPGMELHLIHYSYGVNSTEKGDLSSESTVSRIRTEHFPLTLESARPSHTSQYLCASTPWGGEQFFGPGTRLTVL.

This chain connects TRBV19 to TRBJ1-2; 8 bases are shared with TRBD1. Germline V CDR1 and CDR2: LNHDA, SQIVND (reference sequence). Unmatched junction bases numbered 10, after V lost 6 bases and J lost 4 bases. CDR3 length equals 15 residues. CDR3 in amino acids: CASRLPRTGSYGYTF. The CDR3 DNA sequence: TGTGCCAGTAGACTCCCGCGGACAGGGAGCTATGGCTACACCTTC.

The CDR3 is CSVSSALSTEAFF. The CDR3 DNA reads as TGCAGCGTTAGCAGCGCCCTGAGCACTGAAGCTTTCTTT. The chain carries TRBV29-1 and TRBJ1-1; D not resolved. The CDR3 loop spans 13 amino acids. Germline CDR1 and CDR2: SQVTM and ANQGSEA. V lost 5 bases and J 4 bases, leaving 14 bases between the germline ends.

This rearrangement joins TRBV5-4 to TRBJ2-5; 9 nucleotides agree with TRBD2. This CDR3 has 18 amino acids. The V and J ends lost 0 bases and 2 bases, in that order; junction bases with no gene match: 11. CDR1 is SGHNT and CDR2 is YYREEE in the germline V gene (reference sequence). The CDR3 DNA follows: TGTGCCAGCAGCTTGGCTAGAAGTAGCGGGGGACTACAAGAGACCCAGTACTTC. This codes for CASSLARSSGGLQETQYF. Complete variable domain (other parts from reference TRBV5-4 and TRBJ2-5): ETGVTQSPTHLIKTRGQQVTLRCSSQSGHNTVSWYQQALGQGPQFIFQYYREEENGRGNFPPRFSGLQFPNYSSELNVNALELDDSALYLCASSLARSSGGLQETQYFGPGTRLLVL.

J is TRBJ1-6 and V is TRBV9; the match to TRBD1 covers 7 bases. The CDR3 extends over 15 amino acids. CDR1 is SGDLS and CDR2 is YYNGEE in the germline V gene. V lost 4 bases, J lost 5 bases, and 6 bases stayed unmatched. The CDR3, as DNA: TGTGCCAGCAGCCCCGGGACAGATAATAATTCACCCCTCCACTTT. Translated: CASSPGTDNNSPLHF.

This chain uses TRBV21-1 with TRBJ2-7; the listed D gene, TRBD1, was not tested against the DNA. TRBV21-1 is reported as a pseudogene. The CDR3 spans 18 residues. CDR3 nucleotides: TGTGCCAGCAGCAAAGCGGGCCAATTGAGGGGACAGCTCTACGAGCAGTACTTC. Its translation: CASSKAGQLRGQLYEQYF.

V is TRBV3-1 (or the pseudogene TRBV3-2) and J is TRBJ1-1, with 10 bases identical to TRBD1. Looked up from germline, CDR1 is LGHDT and CDR2 is YNNKEL (reference sequence). Unmatched junction bases numbered 20, after V lost 4 bases and J lost 0 bases. This CDR3 has 21 residues. The CDR3 sequence is CASSPSYWVATGGRMNTEAFF. The CDR3 DNA reads as TGTGCCAGCAGCCCGAGTTATTGGGTGGCGACAGGGGGCAGAATGAACACTGAAGCTTTCTTT.

The genes are TRBV5-5 and TRBJ1-5; 7 positions match TRBD1. V shed 0 bases, J shed 3 bases, and the junction held 6 bases outside the gene matches. Germline assignment: CDR1 SGHKS and CDR2 YYEKEE (reference sequence). CDR3 size: 16 residues. CDR3 DNA sequence: TGTGCCAGCAGCTTGGGACAGGGCTCGCCCAATCAGCCCCAGCATTTT. Translation gives CASSLGQGSPNQPQHF.